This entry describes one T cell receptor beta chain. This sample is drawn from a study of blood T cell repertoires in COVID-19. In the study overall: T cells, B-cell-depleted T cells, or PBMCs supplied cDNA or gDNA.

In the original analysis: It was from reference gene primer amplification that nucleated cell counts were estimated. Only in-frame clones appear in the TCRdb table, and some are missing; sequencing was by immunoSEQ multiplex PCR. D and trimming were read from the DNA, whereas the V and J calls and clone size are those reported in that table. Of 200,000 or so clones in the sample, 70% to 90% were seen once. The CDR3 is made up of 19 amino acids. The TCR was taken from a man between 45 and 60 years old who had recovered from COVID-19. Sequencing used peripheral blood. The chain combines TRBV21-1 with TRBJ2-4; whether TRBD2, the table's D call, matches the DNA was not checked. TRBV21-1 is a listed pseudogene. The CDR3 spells CASSKFTSGIRQAKNIQYF. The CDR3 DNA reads TGTGCCAGCAGCAAATTCACTAGCGGGATCCGCCAGGCCAAAAACATTCAGTACTTC.